Below are 3 T cell receptor beta chains sequenced from a single sample in a study of spatial heterogeneity in lung cancer (dated by TCRdb to between 2018 and 2020). The library was made by 5' RACE. The instrument given in TCRdb is NextSeq 500. TCRdb passed the public sequencing reads through fastp at Q25 and MiXCR, retaining productive beta sequences. Rows with one shared CDR3 protein collapse into an entry with the most common genes and DNA. The table for this sample lists about 120,000 distinct CDR3 sequences; about 10% of them were counted only once. The ten top clones hold 20% to 25% of the sample. Sample time point, as interpreted from the label and publication: blood at routine non-recurrence follow-up after resection. The sequencing here drew on PBMCs, taken at follow-up. The source is a female donor with early-stage non-small cell lung cancer.

As to this clonotype: Just one base apart from a much larger clone, this may be a read error. The rearrangement joins TRBV19 to TRBJ1-5; possible D gene TRBD1, 5 bases. The CDR3 runs 16 residues. Germline assignment: CDR1 LNHDA and CDR2 SQIVND (reference sequence). DNA of the CDR3: TGTGCCAGTAGTAACGGCAGGGATCATAGCAATCAGCTCCAGCATTTT. It translates to CASSNGRDHSNQLQHF. The whole variable domain, filled in from reference TRBV19 and TRBJ1-5, reads DGGITQSPKYLFRKEGQNVTLSCEQNLNHDAMYWYRQDPGQGLRLIYYSQIVNDFQKGDIAEGYSVSREKKESFPLTVTSAQKNPTAFYLCASSNGRDHSNQLQHFGDGTRLSIL.

J is TRBJ1-1 and V is TRBV28; TRBD1 aligns across 7 bases. CDR1 and CDR2 (germline): MDHEN, SYDVKM. The CDR3 is made up of 14 amino acids. The ends lost 4 bases at V and 5 bases at J; junction bases unmatched: 7. CDR3 region: CASSWSGGRTEAFF. CDR3 nucleotide sequence: TGTGCCAGCAGTTGGTCAGGGGGTAGGACTGAAGCTTTCTTT.

This clonotype was recorded many times. The gene calls are TRBV10-3 and TRBJ2-1; TRBD2 might be the D (5 bases). This CDR3 has 15 amino acids. The germline V gene has CDR1 ENHRY and CDR2 SYGVKD. With 3 bases removed from V and 4 bases from J, the gap between germline ends came to 13 bases. The CDR3 protein is CAISEGLALYNEQFF. The CDR3 nucleotides are TGTGCCATCAGTGAAGGTCTAGCTTTATACAATGAGCAGTTCTTC.